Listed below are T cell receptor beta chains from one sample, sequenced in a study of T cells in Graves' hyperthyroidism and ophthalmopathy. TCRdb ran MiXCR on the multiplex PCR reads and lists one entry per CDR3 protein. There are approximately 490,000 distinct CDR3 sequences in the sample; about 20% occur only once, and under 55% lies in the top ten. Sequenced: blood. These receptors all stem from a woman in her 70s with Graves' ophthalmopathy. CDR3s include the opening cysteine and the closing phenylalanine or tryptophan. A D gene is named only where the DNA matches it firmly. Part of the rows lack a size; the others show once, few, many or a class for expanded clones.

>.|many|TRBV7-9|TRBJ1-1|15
CASSPLQGPNTEAFF
TGTGCCAGCAGTCCACTTCAGGGCCCGAACACTGAAGCTTTCTTT
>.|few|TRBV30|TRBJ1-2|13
CAWSSQVGDGYTF
TGTGCCTGGAGTTCCCAGGTAGGGGATGGCTACACCTTC
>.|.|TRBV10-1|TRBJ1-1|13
CASRTDGGTEAFF
TGCGCCAGCAGAACGGATGGAGGGACTGAAGCTTTCTTT
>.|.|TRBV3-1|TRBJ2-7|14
CASSQGGGLYGQYF
TGTGCCAGCAGCCAAGGAGGTGGACTCTACGGGCAGTACTTC
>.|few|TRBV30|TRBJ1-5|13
CAWSVEGGQPQHF
TGTGCCTGGAGTGTGGAGGGGGGCCAGCCCCAGCATTTT
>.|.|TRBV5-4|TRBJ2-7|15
CASSLEGGISYEQYF
TGTGCCAGCAGCTTGGAGGGCGGGATCTCCTACGAGCAGTACTTC
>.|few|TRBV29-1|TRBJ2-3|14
CSHSRSGVQDTQYF
TGCAGCCATTCTCGGTCAGGGGTTCAAGATACGCAGTATTTT
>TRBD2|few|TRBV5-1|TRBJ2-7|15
CASSWIAGATYEQYF
TGCGCCAGCAGCTGGATAGCGGGAGCGACCTACGAGCAGTACTTC
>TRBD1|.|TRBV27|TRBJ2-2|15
CASSFRQGSAGELFF
TGTGCCAGCAGTTTCCGACAGGGTAGCGCCGGGGAGCTGTTTTTT
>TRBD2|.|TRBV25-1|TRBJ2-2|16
CASSELGLAAGGELFF
TGTGCCAGCAGTGAACTCGGACTAGCTGCCGGCGGGGAGCTGTTTTTT
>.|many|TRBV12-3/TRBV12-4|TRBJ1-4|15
CASSLQGTSGEKLFF
TGTGCCAGCAGTTTACAGGGGACGTCGGGTGAAAAACTGTTTTTT
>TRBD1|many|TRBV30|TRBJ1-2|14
CAWSQITGDYGYTF
TGTGCCTGGAGCCAAATCACAGGGGACTATGGCTACACCTTC
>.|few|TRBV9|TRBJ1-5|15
CASSVGTGSNQPQHF
TGTGCCAGCAGCGTCGGGACGGGTAGCAATCAGCCCCAGCATTTT
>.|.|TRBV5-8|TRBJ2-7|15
CASSSGGRSSYEQYF
TGTGCCAGCAGCTCCGGGGGCAGGTCCTCCTACGAGCAGTACTTC
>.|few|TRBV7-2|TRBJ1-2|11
CASQGGYGYTF
TGTGCCAGCCAGGGAGGGTATGGCTACACCTTC
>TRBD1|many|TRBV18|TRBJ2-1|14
CASSPDRADNEQFF
TGTGCCAGCTCACCCGACAGGGCAGACAATGAGCAGTTCTTC
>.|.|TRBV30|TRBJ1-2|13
CAWSVGRNYGYTF
TGTGCCTGGAGTGTCGGGCGGAACTATGGCTACACCTTC
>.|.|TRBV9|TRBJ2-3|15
CASSVTAVSTDTQYF
TGTGCCAGCAGCGTAACGGCCGTTAGCACAGATACGCAGTATTTT
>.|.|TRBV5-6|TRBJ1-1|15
CASSFWVSWNTEAFF
TGTGCCAGCAGCTTTTGGGTTTCTTGGAACACTGAAGCTTTCTTT
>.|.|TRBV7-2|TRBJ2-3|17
CASSPRRGPRSTDTQYF
TGTGCCAGCAGCCCCAGGAGGGGGCCGAGGAGCACAGATACGCAGTATTTT
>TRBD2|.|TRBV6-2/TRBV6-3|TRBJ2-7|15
CASRGTGTSVYEQYF
TGTGCCAGCAGGGGGACCGGGACTAGCGTATACGAGCAGTACTTC
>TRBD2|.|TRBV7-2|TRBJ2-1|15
CASSSSTSGMGEQFF
TGTGCCAGCAGCTCCTCGACTAGCGGGATGGGTGAGCAGTTCTTC
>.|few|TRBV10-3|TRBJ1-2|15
CAISESGLDSYGYTF
TGTGCCATCAGTGAGTCAGGCCTCGACTCCTATGGCTACACCTTC
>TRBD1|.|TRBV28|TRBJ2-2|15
CASSLMGQGSGELFF
TGTGCCAGCAGTTTAATGGGACAGGGTTCCGGGGAGCTGTTTTTT
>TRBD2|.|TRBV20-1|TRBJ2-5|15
CSARKAGGVSETQYF
TGCAGTGCTAGAAAAGCGGGAGGAGTATCAGAGACCCAGTACTTC
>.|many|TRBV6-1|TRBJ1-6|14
CASSDLRGNSPLHF
TGTGCCAGCAGTGATCTCCGGGGGAATTCACCCCTCCACTTT
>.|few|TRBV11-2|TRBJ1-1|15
CASSRKTGDGTEAFF
TGTGCCAGCAGCCGAAAAACGGGTGACGGCACTGAAGCTTTCTTT
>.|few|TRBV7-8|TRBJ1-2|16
CASSLVVQGYVNGYTF
TGTGCCAGCAGCTTAGTGGTGCAGGGCTATGTTAATGGCTACACCTTC
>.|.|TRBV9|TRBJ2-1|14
CASSVRAIYNEQFF
TGTGCCAGCAGCGTCCGGGCGATCTACAATGAGCAGTTCTTC
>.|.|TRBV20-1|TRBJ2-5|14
CSASSQGRQETQYF
TGCAGTGCTAGTTCCCAGGGGAGGCAAGAGACCCAGTACTTC
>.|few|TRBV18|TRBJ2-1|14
CASSPRASAGEQFF
TGTGCCAGCTCACCACGGGCATCAGCGGGCGAGCAGTTCTTC
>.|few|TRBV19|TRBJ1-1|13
CASRTEMNTEAFF
TGTGCCAGTAGGACAGAAATGAACACTGAAGCTTTCTTT
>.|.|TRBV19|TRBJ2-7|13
CASSGDRAYEQYF
TGTGCCAGTAGCGGGGACCGCGCCTACGAGCAGTACTTC
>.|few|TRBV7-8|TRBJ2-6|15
CASSLVTGGANVLTF
TGTGCCAGCAGCTTAGTCACAGGTGGGGCCAACGTCCTGACTTTC
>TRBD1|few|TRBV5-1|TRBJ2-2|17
CASSLSSTGGSTGELFF
TGCGCCAGCAGCTTGTCTTCTACAGGGGGATCCACCGGGGAGCTGTTTTTT
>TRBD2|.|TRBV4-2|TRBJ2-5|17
CASSHVGGAGGKETQYF
TGTGCCAGCAGCCATGTAGGAGGTGCGGGAGGAAAGGAGACCCAGTACTTC
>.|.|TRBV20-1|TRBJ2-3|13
CSASYLGSDTQYF
TGCAGTGCTTCTTATTTAGGTTCAGATACGCAGTATTTT
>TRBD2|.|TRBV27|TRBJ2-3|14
CASTGLAGPDTQYF
TGTGCCAGCACGGGACTAGCGGGACCAGATACGCAGTATTTT
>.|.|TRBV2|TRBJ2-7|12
CASRENSYEQYF
TGTGCCAGCAGGGAGAATTCCTACGAGCAGTACTTC
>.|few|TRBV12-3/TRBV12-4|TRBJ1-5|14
CASSPAGPNQPQHF
TGTGCCAGCAGTCCCGCGGGGCCCAATCAGCCCCAGCATTTT
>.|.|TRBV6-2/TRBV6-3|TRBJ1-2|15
CASSYPGASYYGYTF
TGTGCCAGCAGCTACCCAGGCGCTTCGTACTATGGCTACACCTTC
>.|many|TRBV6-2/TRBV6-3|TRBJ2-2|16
CASSFTGPPYTGELFF
TGTGCCAGCAGTTTCACTGGCCCCCCCTACACCGGGGAGCTGTTTTTT
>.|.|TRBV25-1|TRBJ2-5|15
CASSELEGVGETQYF
TGTGCCAGCAGTGAATTAGAGGGAGTGGGCGAGACCCAGTACTTC
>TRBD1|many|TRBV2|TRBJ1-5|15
CASSPGGNSNQPQHF
TGTGCCAGCAGTCCAGGGGGTAATAGCAATCAGCCCCAGCATTTT
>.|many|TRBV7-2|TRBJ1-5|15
CASSSDQGRDQPQHF
TGTGCCAGCAGCTCGGATCAGGGGCGGGATCAGCCCCAGCATTTT
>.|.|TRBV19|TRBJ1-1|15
CASTIGQPSNTEAFF
TGTGCCAGTACCATCGGACAGCCCTCGAACACTGAAGCTTTCTTT
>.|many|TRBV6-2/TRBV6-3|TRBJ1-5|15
CASSYVAGKGQPQHF
TGTGCCAGCAGTTACGTCGCAGGGAAAGGTCAGCCCCAGCATTTT
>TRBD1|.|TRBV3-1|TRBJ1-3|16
CASSPRTGGSGDTIYF
TGTGCCAGCAGCCCCCGGACAGGGGGTTCTGGAGACACCATATATTTT
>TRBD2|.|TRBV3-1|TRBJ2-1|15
CASSQAAGLGNEQFF
TGTGCCAGCAGCCAAGCGGCCGGACTAGGGAATGAGCAGTTCTTC
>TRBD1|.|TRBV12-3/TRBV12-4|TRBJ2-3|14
CASRFQDRVPTQYF
TGTGCCAGCAGGTTCCAGGACAGGGTCCCAACGCAGTATTTT
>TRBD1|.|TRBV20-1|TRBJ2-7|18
CSAFGQGQGAAWAYEQYF
TGCAGTGCATTCGGGCAGGGACAGGGGGCCGCGTGGGCCTACGAGCAGTACTTC
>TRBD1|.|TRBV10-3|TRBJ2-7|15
CAISESGTGTYEQYF
TGTGCCATCAGTGAGTCCGGGACAGGGACCTACGAGCAGTACTTC
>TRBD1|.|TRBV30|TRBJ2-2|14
CAWSRTGGTGELFF
TGTGCCTGGAGTCGCACAGGGGGGACCGGGGAGCTGTTTTTT
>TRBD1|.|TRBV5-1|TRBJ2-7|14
CASSLSGGHYEQYF
TGCGCCAGCAGCTTGTCAGGGGGTCACTACGAGCAGTACTTC
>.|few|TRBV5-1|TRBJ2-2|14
CASSLSGSGGELFF
TGCGCCAGCAGCTTGTCGGGATCCGGCGGGGAGCTGTTTTTT
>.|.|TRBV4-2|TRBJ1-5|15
CASSQDLYSNQPQHF
TGTGCCAGCAGCCAAGATCTGTATAGCAATCAGCCCCAGCATTTT
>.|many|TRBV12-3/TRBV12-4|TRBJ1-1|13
CASSPDSYTEAFF
TGTGCCAGCAGTCCCGACAGTTACACTGAAGCTTTCTTT